This T cell receptor beta chain appears in the sequencing data of a study of blood T cell repertoires in COVID-19. The wider study: From T cells, B-cell-depleted T cells, or PBMCs came the material, which was cDNA or gDNA.

Germline lookup yields CDR1 MNHEY and CDR2 SMNVEV (reference sequence). The V and J ends lost 3 bases and 7 bases respectively, with 12 bases between them. There are 14 residues in the CDR3. TCRdb's copy holds only in-frame clones and misses some; the assay was immunoSEQ multiplex PCR. This sample carries 40,000 to 50,000 clones, roughly 90% of them seen once, and the ten largest clones take 20% to 25%. The source of this sequence is a man in his fifties or sixties with active COVID-19. The sequenced sample was peripheral blood. The chain recombines TRBV27 with TRBJ1-4; unclear D gene. The CDR3 sequence is CASSLWPSGEKLFF. The CDR3 DNA follows: TGTGCCAGCAGTTTGTGGCCGTCGGGTGAAAAACTGTTTTTT.